These 27 T cell receptor beta chains were sequenced from one sample in a study of radiation and T cells in renal cell carcinoma. Time point reported: blood 4 weeks post-SBRT, at nephrectomy. The treatment is: 15 Gy SBRT to primary tumor, nephrectomy 4 weeks later. Libraries were prepared by immunoSEQ multiplex PCR; TCRdb keeps only in-frame clonotypes and omits some of them. The table lists 30,000 to 40,000 clones, approximately 81% of them singletons. Sample: blood, taken from a patient whose treatment included radiotherapy and nephrectomy. These receptors originate from a man aged 55 to 70 with renal cell carcinoma.

The V and J genes are TRBV6-5 and TRBJ2-5; tentative D call: TRBD1 (6 bases). V was trimmed by 7 bases and J by 5 bases, leaving 11 bases between them. Germline lookup yields CDR1 MNHEY and CDR2 SVGAGI. This CDR3 comprises 12 residues. CDR3 nucleotide sequence: TGTGCCAGCAAAACAGGGTCCGAGACCCAGTACTTC. Protein: CASKTGSETQYF.

This clone occurred a few times. The chain links TRBV30 to TRBJ2-5; no firm D call. The germline V gene has CDR1 GTSNPN and CDR2 SVGIG (reference sequence). The ends were cut back, 1 base at V and 1 base at J, with 7 bases in the middle. This CDR3 is built from 13 residues. Written as DNA, the CDR3 is TGTGCCTGGAGTGGAGTATCCCAAGAGACCCAGTACTTC. Encoded protein: CAWSGVSQETQYF.

This sequence joins TRBV29-1 and TRBJ1-4, with TRBD1 matching 8 bases. Germline V CDR1 and CDR2: SQVTM, ANQGSEA. Trimming took 6 bases from V and 11 from J; bases not matched to a gene: 8. This CDR3 contains 12 residues. The CDR3 protein is CSVRTGSVKLFF. The CDR3 DNA sequence: TGCAGCGTCCGGACAGGGTCGGTGAAACTGTTTTTT. Full variable domain (rest looked up from reference TRBV29-1 and TRBJ1-4): SAVISQKPSRDICQRGTSLTIQCQVDSQVTMMFWYRQQPGQSLTLIATANQGSEATYESGFVIDKFPISRPNLTFSTLTVSNMSPEDSSIYLCSVRTGSVKLFFGSGTQLSVL.

V and J are TRBV7-9 and TRBJ1-2; the match to TRBD1 covers 8 bases. The CDR3 loop spans 12 amino acids. Unmatched junction bases numbered 3, after V lost 4 bases and J lost 8 bases. Germline CDR1 SEHNR, CDR2 FQNEAQ (reference sequence). CDR3 region: CASSWTGNGYTF. In DNA, the CDR3 is TGTGCCAGCAGCTGGACAGGGAACGGCTACACCTTC. The variable domain in full, completed from reference TRBV7-9 and TRBJ1-2, reads DTGVSQNPRHKITKRGQNVTFRCDPISEHNRLYWYRQTLGQGPEFLTYFQNEAQLEKSRLLSDRFSAERPKGSFSTLEIQRTEQGDSAMYLCASSWTGNGYTFGSGTRLTVV.

The chain has TRBV18 and TRBJ2-7, with 8 nucleotides matching TRBD1. Looked up from germline, CDR1 is KGHSH and CDR2 is LQKENI. Losses at the gene ends were 3 bases for V and 5 bases for J; bases not matched to a gene: 3. CDR3 length: 13 residues. The CDR3 loop is CASSPGQVDEQYF. Here the CDR3 DNA reads TGTGCCAGCTCACCGGGACAGGTAGACGAGCAGTACTTC.

This clone came up a few times. The chain combines TRBV25-1 with TRBJ2-7; tentatively, D is TRBD1 or TRBD2 (5 bases each). V lost 6 bases, J lost 5 bases, and 11 bases lay in between. Looked up from germline, CDR1 is MGHDK and CDR2 is SYGVNS. This CDR3 has 12 residues. In DNA, the CDR3 is TGTGCCAGCAGACGGGGCCCCAACGAGCAGTACTTC. Encoded protein: CASRRGPNEQYF.

The chain uses TRBV5-4 and TRBJ2-7; 7 bases fit TRBD2. This CDR3 region has 14 residues. The germline CDR1 and CDR2 sequences are SGHNT and YYREEE (reference sequence). V lost 3 bases and J lost 0; bases outside the gene matches: 3. CDR3 sequence (DNA): TGTGCCAGCAGCTCCGGGACTAACTCCTACGAGCAGTACTTC. Residues: CASSSGTNSYEQYF. The full variable domain, in which reference TRBV5-4 and TRBJ2-7 provide the parts outside the CDR3, is ETGVTQSPTHLIKTRGQQVTLRCSSQSGHNTVSWYQQALGQGPQFIFQYYREEENGRGNFPPRFSGLQFPNYSSELNVNALELDDSALYLCASSSGTNSYEQYFGPGTRLTVT.

J is TRBJ1-2 and V is TRBV19; perhaps TRBD1 as D (6 bases). The V gene lost 3 bases and the J gene lost 4 bases, with 12 bases spanning the gap. From germline, CDR1 is LNHDA and CDR2 SQIVND (reference sequence). The CDR3 runs 14 residues. In DNA form, the CDR3 reads TGTGCCAGTAGTATTCGGGGGCAGAGCTATGGCTACACCTTC. It specifies CASSIRGQSYGYTF.

This clone has just one count. The V and J genes are TRBV19 and TRBJ2-7; 8 bases map to TRBD2. J lost 0 bases, V lost 3 bases, and 1 base had no gene match. This CDR3 comprises 14 residues. Germline-derived CDR1 and CDR2 are LNHDA and SQIVND (reference sequence). The CDR3 protein is CASSIGGGSYEQYF. DNA of the CDR3: TGTGCCAGTAGTATCGGGGGGGGCTCCTACGAGCAGTACTTC.

CDR3 loop: CASSLTSYEQYF. DNA for the CDR3: TGTGCCAGCAGCTTGACCAGCTACGAGCAGTACTTC. The V gene is TRBV5-5, the J gene TRBJ2-7; D is unresolved. CDR1 is SGHKS and CDR2 is YYEKEE in the germline V gene (reference sequence). V was clipped by 1 base and J by 3 bases, with 5 bases between them. The length of the CDR3 is 12 residues.

The chain carries TRBV5-1 and TRBJ1-1; D call uncertain. The germline gives CDR1 SGHRS, CDR2 YFSETQ. CDR3 size: 14 residues. V shed 0 bases and J shed 3 bases, with 9 bases lying between them. The CDR3 DNA reads as TGCGCCAGCAGCTTGGAGCTAGGGTACACTGAAGCTTTCTTT. Protein: CASSLELGYTEAFF.

CDR3 nucleotide sequence: TGCGCCAGCAGCTCCTCCGGGACAGGGTACGGCGGGGAGCTGTTTTTT. This translates into CASSSSGTGYGGELFF. The V and J genes are TRBV5-1 and TRBJ2-2; 9 nucleotides agree with TRBD1. CDR3 size: 16 residues. Looked up from germline, CDR1 is SGHRS and CDR2 is YFSETQ. The junction had 10 bases not matched to a gene; V was cut back by 3 bases and J by 7 bases.

The chain combines TRBV7-9 with TRBJ1-1, with no clear D. The length of the CDR3 is 14 residues. Germline V lookup: CDR1 SEHNR, CDR2 FQNEAQ (reference sequence). The ends were cut back, 3 bases at V and 3 bases at J, with 11 bases in the middle. CDR3 nucleotide sequence: TGTGCCAGCAGCTTGGGCTTTGGGGACACTGAAGCTTTCTTT. This translates into CASSLGFGDTEAFF.

This sequence joins TRBV27 and TRBJ1-5, with TRBD1 matching 9 bases. CDR3 length: 14 amino acids. V was pared by 5 bases and J by 7 bases, with 6 bases of the junction left unmatched. The germline CDR1 and CDR2 sequences are MNHEY and SMNVEV (reference sequence). This CDR3 is CASSNRGLGQPQHF. The CDR3 DNA follows: TGTGCCAGCAGTAACAGGGGGCTCGGCCAGCCCCAGCATTTT.

The chain employs TRBV6-8 and TRBJ1-5, with a weak D call TRBD1 (6 bases). CDR3 length equals 16 residues. Trimming took off 6 bases at V and 3 bases at J, with 18 bases between the two ends. The V gene's germline CDR1 is MNHGY and CDR2 SAAAGT. CDR3 in amino acids: CASSPWGAGFNQPQHF. In DNA form, the CDR3 reads TGTGCCAGCAGCCCCTGGGGGGCGGGTTTCAATCAGCCCCAGCATTTT.

The rearrangement links TRBV19 to TRBJ1-1, with D perhaps matching TRBD1 (6 bases). The CDR3 contains 15 residues. Germline loops: CDR1 LNHDA, CDR2 SQIVND (reference sequence). Trimming stripped 7 bases from V and 4 bases from J, with 19 bases between. CDR3 nucleotides: TGTGCCAGTAATCTTAGGACAGACCGGGGCACTGAAGCTTTCTTT. Amino acids: CASNLRTDRGTEAFF.

The chain has TRBV14 and TRBJ2-3, with 9 bases identical to TRBD2. V lost 2 bases to trimming and J lost 0 bases; unmatched junction nucleotides: 9. Germline lookup yields CDR1 SGHDN and CDR2 FVKESK. This CDR3 is built from 18 residues. CDR3 in DNA: TGTGCCAGCAGCCAAAGGCGGCTAGCGGGATCTAGCACAGATACGCAGTATTTT. Amino acids: CASSQRRLAGSSTDTQYF. The full variable domain, rest sourced from reference TRBV14 and TRBJ2-3, is EAGVTQFPSHSVIEKGQTVTLRCDPISGHDNLYWYRRVMGKEIKFLLHFVKESKQDESGMPNNRFLAERTGGTYSTLKVQPAELEDSGVYFCASSQRRLAGSSTDTQYFGPGTRLTVL.

The V call is TRBV5-1, the J call TRBJ1-2; weak D call: TRBD1 (6 bases). The V and J ends lost 4 bases and 1 base respectively, with 20 bases between them. There are 17 residues in the CDR3. Germline lookup yields CDR1 SGHRS and CDR2 YFSETQ. For the CDR3, the DNA is TGCGCCAGCAGCAGACTCGGACAGCACCGTTTTAACTATGGCTACACCTTC. Translating it yields CASSRLGQHRFNYGYTF.

The chain employs TRBV7-8 and TRBJ2-5, with 9 positions matching TRBD2. The CDR3 extends over 15 amino acids. The germline V gene has CDR1 SGHVS and CDR2 FQNEAQ. The ends lost 5 bases at V and 1 base at J; junction bases unmatched: 5. The CDR3 is CASSARLAVQETQYF. The CDR3 DNA is TGTGCCAGCAGCGCGAGACTAGCGGTCCAAGAGACCCAGTACTTC.

This clone was seen a single time. This chain connects TRBV5-4 to TRBJ2-1; maybe TRBD1 (5 bases). The CDR3 consists of 19 residues. Per the germline V gene, CDR1 is SGHNT and CDR2 is YYREEE (reference sequence). V lost 1 base to trimming and J lost 5 bases, with 25 bases between them. In DNA, the CDR3 is TGTGCCAGCAGCTTGAGTTCTATAATGGTACTTTCAGGGAACAATGAGCAGTTCTTC. Encoded protein: CASSLSSIMVLSGNNEQFF.

The chain employs TRBV7-6 and TRBJ2-3, with D perhaps given as TRBD1 or TRBD2 (5 bases each). Germline V gene lookup returns CDR1 SGHVS and CDR2 FNYEAQ. Trimming left V 3 bases short and J 6 bases short, with 19 bases between. The CDR3 extends over 16 amino acids. The CDR3 bases are TGTGCCAGCAGCTTGGGAGCTCTGGCAGGGATGGATACGCAGTATTTT. It translates to CASSLGALAGMDTQYF.

The chain links TRBV7-2 to TRBJ2-7; D gene uncertain. CDR1 is SGHTA and CDR2 is FQGNSA in the germline V gene. Trimming removed 1 base at V and 3 bases at J, with 13 bases between. The CDR3 has 15 residues. CDR3 bases: TGTGCCAGCAGCTTAGGTGTTGCGTTTGGCTACGAGCAGTACTTC. As protein: CASSLGVAFGYEQYF.

The chain employs TRBV18 and TRBJ2-5; 9 bases map to TRBD2. Unmatched junction bases numbered 15, after V lost 6 bases and J lost 4 bases. The CDR3 has 17 amino acids. CDR1 KGHSH and CDR2 LQKENI come from the germline V gene. The chain's CDR3 is CASSLMRGLAGPETQYF. The DNA for the CDR3 is TGTGCCAGCTCGCTAATGCGGGGCCTAGCGGGACCAGAGACCCAGTACTTC. Full variable domain (outside the CDR3, taken from reference TRBV18 and TRBJ2-5): NAGVMQNPRHLVRRRGQEARLRCSPMKGHSHVYWYRQLPEEGLKFMVYLQKENIIDESGMPKERFSAEFPKEGPSILRIQQVVRGDSAAYFCASSLMRGLAGPETQYFGPGTRLLVL.

This clone was counted once. V and J are TRBV6-4 and TRBJ2-2, with no clear D. Trimming removed 5 bases at V and 3 bases at J, with 4 bases between. Germline V gives CDR1 MRHNA, CDR2 SNTAGT. The CDR3 loop spans 12 amino acids. The CDR3 coding sequence is TGTGCCAGCAGTCGGGACACCGGGGAGCTGTTTTTT. This gives the protein CASSRDTGELFF.

The gene calls are TRBV6-4 and TRBJ1-2, with unresolved D. The CDR3 runs to 15 residues. The V end was cut by 5 bases, the J end by 1 base, with 14 bases between. The germline V gene has CDR1 MRHNA and CDR2 SNTAGT. The CDR3 is CASSWTLNDNYGYTF. DNA for the CDR3: TGTGCCAGCAGTTGGACCCTTAACGATAACTATGGCTACACCTTC.

The genes are TRBV6-1 and TRBJ1-1; D is unresolved. The CDR3 spans 11 residues. The germline V gene encodes CDR1 MNHNS and CDR2 SASEGT. Trimming took off 5 bases at V and 3 bases at J, with 4 bases between the two ends. Here the CDR3 DNA reads TGTGCCAGCAGTCCCCACACTGAAGCTTTCTTT. It codes for CASSPHTEAFF.

This sequence joins TRBV5-1 and TRBJ1-1; D not resolved. Germline V gene lookup returns CDR1 SGHRS and CDR2 YFSETQ. CDR3 size: 12 residues. With 4 bases removed from V and 4 bases from J, the gap between germline ends came to 8 bases. The CDR3 nucleotides are TGCGCCAGCAGCCCCCCCGGCACTGAAGCTTTCTTT. It translates to CASSPPGTEAFF.